This record concerns one T cell receptor (beta chain) sequence. This clone was observed many times. Its antigen remains unidentified. The input lacks base qualities; no much larger clone sits a single base away. The entire isolated RNA was reverse transcribed using the High Capacity cDNA Reverse Transcription Kit, and thus expressed TCRB transcripts were sequenced. Deep immunoSEQ sequencing was performed on naive, central memory and regulatory T cell samples, with an average of roughly 3.6 million total reads per sample. After sorted cells were lysed in RLT buffer, RNA was extracted with DNase-treated RNeasy Micro or Mini kits, with the choice depending on cell number. Each cell subset was processed separately to prevent cross-contamination, with patient and healthy donor samples processed together. The immunoSEQ multiplex PCR was used to amplify TCRB sequences from cDNA, generating 87-bp fragments that spanned the CDR3 region. Sequencing of the amplicons was performed on the Illumina HiSeq platform. Under the source paper's analysis protocol: Synthetic template baselines were used to correct PCR bias computationally, reads within Hamming distance 2 were collapsed, and singletons that could not be merged were discarded. Reads were aligned against IMGT so that V, D and J genes, CDR3 length and insertions or deletions at six rearrangement sites could be assigned. Within each subset, clonotype counts were normalized to sorted cell number, after which true diversity and Gini coefficients were computed with the tcR R package. The overlap coefficient, calculated on TCRB nucleotide sequences, was used to quantify repertoire sharing. The table comes from immuneACCESS by way of TCRdb, which keeps in-frame sequences with V and J called. Part of the clones is missing from these tables; in studies checked, under half for an unresolved V gene and the rest for unknown reasons. V and J calls and clone size are as listed in that table; D and trimming were resolved from the DNA. The sample profile shows 120,000 to 150,000 clones; about 7.1% of them were found once. The leading ten clones occupy approximately 1.4% of the sample.

Each donor gave one peripheral blood draw, roughly 120 mL on average, collected into heparinised tubes. A BD FACSAria II and a panel including CD45RO, CCR7, CD25, CD127, CD95 and CD27 were used to sort naive, central memory, regulatory and stem cell-like memory CD4+ T cells. All sorted populations exceeded 95% purity. Right away, PBMCs were isolated by Lymphoprep density gradient centrifugation and were stained directly, with no culture step. So that batch effects would be minimized, each experiment stained and sorted samples in pairs, pairing one healthy donor with one patient. This specimen comes from a study of beta chain features in type 1 diabetes (dated by TCRdb to 2017 to 2018). In the study overall: Patients and healthy donors did not differ in mean age, gender distribution, total cell number or subset yield. In the study, TCRB repertoires of sorted circulating CD4+ T cell subsets from recently diagnosed type 1 diabetes patients were compared with those of matched healthy donors. Regulatory and stem cell-like memory subsets were isolated from only 8 patients and about eight healthy donors, whereas naive and central memory subsets came from all 30 or so donors. A total of 100 million to 110 million sorted cells were examined across all samples, and a strong correlation was observed between cell number per subset and RNA yield.

The CDR3 goes from the cysteine to the phenylalanine over 16 residues. Just CDR3 DNA is preserved here, 48 bases in frame from base 1. V and J are truncated by 5 bases and 0 bases respectively, leaving an intervening sequence of 11 bases. CDR1 and CDR2, looked up from the germline V gene, are MGHDK and SYGVNS. What the work shows at the level of the full study, not this receptor alone: Shorter templates might be favored by PCR, yet because patient and control samples were amplified and corrected together, any such skew would affect both groups equally. Because the HLA sub-analyses included only small numbers of individuals, any influence of HLA type on TCRB rearrangement was left unresolved. Type 1 diabetes patients showed a moderate but significant shortening of TCRB CDR3 length in all four CD4+ subsets. Patients with type 1 diabetes made fewer insertions and deleted more nucleotides at VDJ recombination sites, implying thymic rearrangement abnormalities. Because cDNA rather than genomic DNA was sequenced, highly expressing activated cells could have been over-represented, although no difference in activation and CD3 levels was found between groups. The naive, central memory and regulatory TCRB repertoires appeared to resemble one another more closely among patients than among healthy donors.

The TCR comes from a woman aged 25 to 39 in good health. The chain joins TRBV25-1 to TRBJ2-6; perhaps TRBD1 is the D gene, with 6 bases matching. The sample taken for sequencing was central memory CD4+ T cells from blood. At the DNA level, the sequence is TGTGCCAGCAGTCCAACAGGGATCTCTGGGGCCAACGTCCTGACTTTC. It codes for CASSPTGISGANVLTF.